The T cell receptor beta chain under discussion was sequenced for a study of blood T cell repertoires in COVID-19. Overall study context: Sources were T cells, B-cell-depleted T cells, or PBMCs; the material itself was cDNA or gDNA.

The repertoire was sequenced with immunoSEQ multiplex PCR; TCRdb's copy has only in-frame clones and lacks some. Here the sample spans fewer than 250,000 clones, 70% to 90% being singletons. Germline V lookup: CDR1 MDHEN, CDR2 SYDVKM. The V and J ends lost 7 bases and 1 base, in that order; junction bases with no gene match: 7. The CDR3 length is 15 residues. The origin of this receptor is a woman aged 55-69 years with active or convalescent COVID-19. This rearrangement joins TRBV28 to TRBJ2-5, with TRBD1 identical over 9 bases. The sequencing sample was made of peripheral blood. CDR3 region: CASKGSGQGQETQYF. The CDR3 DNA reads as TGTGCCAGCAAGGGATCGGGACAGGGCCAAGAGACCCAGTACTTC.